This T cell receptor (beta chain) comes out of a study of early T cells in non-severe SARS-CoV-2 infection. TCRdb ran MiXCR on the 5' RACE reads and lists one entry per CDR3 protein. The repertoire holds 65,000 to 95,000 distinct CDR3 sequences, with about 17% as singletons. The CDR3 length is 14 residues. Between the trimmed V and J ends, which lost 7 bases and 0 bases, there was a span of 9 bases. The specimen sequenced was whole blood. The source of this sequence is an adult who was a healthcare worker with PCR-confirmed SARS-CoV-2 infection or an uninfected control (not recorded which). The chain links TRBV12-3 or TRBV12-4 to TRBJ2-2; a weak D match, TRBD1 (6 bases). This CDR3 is CASKRTANTGELFF. The CDR3 bases are TGTGCCAGCAAGAGGACAGCGAACACCGGGGAGCTGTTTTTT.